The clone carrying this T cell receptor beta chain was found a few times. Its antigen is unidentified. The data derive from a study of Ad26.COV2.S vaccination and SARS-CoV-2 variants. The CDR3 loop spans 17 amino acids. From germline, CDR1 is SGHNT and CDR2 YYREEE (reference sequence). The V gene lost 2 bases and the J gene lost 2 bases, with 20 bases spanning the gap. The study, taken as a whole, reports: Reportedly, after vaccination the spike-specific CD8+ and CD4+ T cell responses displayed substantial breadth.

Assay used: immunoSEQ multiplex PCR; TCRdb lists only in-frame clones, some missing. This sample has about 320,000 clones; more than 70% occur once, and the top ten carry around 2%. Treatment here: 15 to 20 received Ad26.COV2.S at low or high dose, single or two shots; several received placebo; per-sample allocation not given. Day 63 following the first vaccine or placebo injection was when the samples were taken. The clonotype originates from a person aged 18-60 years who received the Ad26.COV2.S COVID-19 vaccine or a placebo. Sequences were derived from peripheral blood, sampled in a trial of Ad26.COV2.S vaccine versus placebo. The chain couples TRBV5-4 to TRBJ2-7, with D possibly matching TRBD1 (6 bases). DNA for the CDR3: TGTGCCAGCAGCTTCCAGGGGCCCCTAAGACTGCCCTACGAGCAGTACTTC. Protein: CASSFQGPLRLPYEQYF.